A single TCR beta chain is shown here with its context. The PCR had 60 Vbeta and 13 Jbeta primers. Sequencing was performed with immunoSEQ multiplex PCR; in TCRdb, only in-frame clones are kept and a portion is missing. The data hold approximately 140,000 clones, with 75% to 85% observed a single time. Germline CDR1 is SGHRS and CDR2 is YFSETQ. With 0 bases removed from V and 2 bases from J, the gap between germline ends came to 12 bases. The CDR3 totals 15 residues. The data were taken from a study of cytomegalovirus exposure and HLA in healthy donors. The chain recombines TRBV5-1 with TRBJ2-7; D is perhaps TRBD2 (7 bases). The sequence came from a man in his forties or fifties in good health and CMV-seropositive. The sequencing sample was made of PBMCs. The CDR3 region is CASSLEGGVTYEQYF. CDR3 nucleotide sequence: TGCGCCAGCAGCTTGGAAGGGGGGGTAACCTACGAGCAGTACTTC.